This note documents a single TCR beta chain sequence. These data belong to a study of T cell responses to AZD1222 COVID-19 vaccine. Some clones are missing from TCRdb's copy, which holds only in-frame ones; the method was immunoSEQ multiplex PCR. The table shows 100,000 to 150,000 clones, with about nine tenths occurring only once. This material consisted of peripheral blood, taken 28 days after the second dose of the MenACWY control vaccine. This clonotype was obtained from an adult who received the MenACWY meningococcal vaccine as a control.

CDR3 DNA sequence: TGTGCCAGCAGTTACCTCGGGGTTGCGGAGACCCAGTACTTC. This translates into CASSYLGVAETQYF. The chain links TRBV6-2 or TRBV6-3 to TRBJ2-5; D might be TRBD2 (5 bases). Looked up from germline, CDR1 is MNHEY and CDR2 is SVGEGT. This CDR3 spans 14 amino acids. With 2 bases removed from V and 5 bases from J, the gap between germline ends came to 12 bases.